The 19 T cell receptor beta chains listed next were all sequenced from one sample in a study of blood T cell repertoires in COVID-19. This table comes from immunoSEQ multiplex PCR, and its TCRdb copy is limited to in-frame clones, with some not included. The data hold around 240,000 clones, with approximately 85% observed a single time. Sample: PBMCs or T cells enriched from blood (not recorded which). The source of these receptors is a woman between 45 and 65 years old who had recovered from COVID-19.

J is TRBJ1-2 and V is TRBV6-5; 9 nucleotides align to TRBD1. The CDR3 consists of 14 residues. V lost 5 bases, J lost 4 bases, and 5 bases stayed unmatched. CDR1 is MNHEY and CDR2 is SVGAGI in the germline V gene. The CDR3 sequence: CASSPGQGTYGYTF. DNA of the CDR3: TGTGCCAGCAGTCCAGGACAGGGGACCTATGGCTACACCTTC.

This chain uses TRBV19 with TRBJ2-7, with 9 bases matching TRBD2. The CDR3 has 15 amino acids. Trimming removed 3 bases from V and 4 bases from J; junction bases left unmatched: 7. Germline values: CDR1 LNHDA, CDR2 SQIVND (reference sequence). CDR3 coding DNA: TGTGCCAGTAGTATCATGCCTAGCGGGACATACGAGCAGTACTTC. The encoded protein is CASSIMPSGTYEQYF.

The chain recombines TRBV7-2 with TRBJ1-3; D ambiguous. The length of the CDR3 is 14 residues. V was clipped by 2 bases and J by 3 bases, with 8 bases between them. From germline, CDR1 is SGHTA and CDR2 FQGNSA. This CDR3 reads CASSLTSDGNTIYF. CDR3 bases: TGTGCCAGCAGCTTAACGAGTGATGGAAACACCATATATTTT.

This clone has a single count. This same CDR3 is encoded by further DNA sequences in the sample. The chain carries TRBV30 and TRBJ1-2; no clear D gene. Trimming shortened V by 3 bases and J by 8 bases, and 13 bases separated the two germline ends. The V gene's germline CDR1 is GTSNPN and CDR2 SVGIG (reference sequence). The CDR3 runs to 12 residues. CDR3 bases: TGTGCCTGGAGGTCCGGGGTTGGGGGCTACACCTTC. It codes for CAWRSGVGGYTF.

The rearrangement links TRBV7-9 to TRBJ2-1; 13 bases are shared with TRBD2. CDR3 length equals 16 residues. V was clipped by 1 base and J by 10 bases; unmatched bases: 7. Germline loops: CDR1 SEHNR, CDR2 FQNEAQ (reference sequence). CDR3 in amino acids: CASSLVWTSGGGEQFF. CDR3 coding DNA: TGTGCCAGCAGCTTAGTCTGGACTAGCGGGGGTGGAGAGCAGTTCTTC.

This clone was detected only a few times. This sequence joins TRBV19 and TRBJ1-5; D is ambiguous. The CDR3 runs to 14 residues. V lost 5 bases to trimming and J lost 5 bases, with 13 bases between them. Per the germline V gene, CDR1 is LNHDA and CDR2 is SQIVND (reference sequence). Written as DNA, the CDR3 is TGTGCCAGTAGTGTGTCTCGTACTTATCAGCCCCAGCATTTT. It encodes CASSVSRTYQPQHF.

The CDR3 nucleotides are TGTGCCAGCAGCCAAACAGGGAATTCACCCCTCCACTTT. It specifies CASSQTGNSPLHF. The chain combines TRBV6-5 with TRBJ1-6; TRBD1 is a possible D gene (6 bases). From germline, CDR1 is MNHEY and CDR2 SVGAGI. This CDR3 has 13 residues. V lost 6 bases to trimming and J lost 7 bases, with 10 bases between them.

The rearrangement joins TRBV9 to TRBJ1-4, with 9 bases matching TRBD1. Trimming took 4 bases from V and 4 from J; bases not matched to a gene: 5. The CDR3 consists of 15 residues. Germline V gives CDR1 SGDLS, CDR2 YYNGEE. The CDR3: CASSPWGQGNEKLFF. Here the CDR3 DNA reads TGTGCCAGCAGCCCATGGGGACAGGGTAATGAAAAACTGTTTTTT.

V and J are TRBV5-4 and TRBJ2-1; tentative D call: TRBD2 (5 bases). Germline CDR1 and CDR2: SGHNT and YYREEE (reference sequence). V was cut by 4 bases and J by 6 bases, with 8 bases left in between. The CDR3 has 12 amino acids. The CDR3 region has the DNA TGTGCCAGCAGCCACACTAGCAATGAGCAGTTCTTC. Encoded protein: CASSHTSNEQFF.

J is TRBJ1-5 and V is TRBV6-1, with D perhaps matching TRBD1 (5 bases). Germline V gene sequence: CDR1 MNHNS, CDR2 SASEGT. The length of the CDR3 is 15 residues. Trimming took 0 bases from V and 6 from J, leaving 12 bases between them. The CDR3 DNA reads as TGTGCCAGCAGTGAAGCCCCCAGGGCCGGTCAGCCCCAGCATTTT. This gives the protein CASSEAPRAGQPQHF.

The rearrangement links TRBV2 to TRBJ1-2, with a tentative D call TRBD1 (5 bases). Trimming removed 6 bases from V and 2 bases from J, with 13 bases in between. The CDR3 is made up of 14 amino acids. Looked up from germline, CDR1 is SNHLY and CDR2 is FYNNEI. CDR3 in DNA: TGTGCCAGCAGCTCCAAGACAGAAAACTATGGCTACACCTTC. It codes for CASSSKTENYGYTF.

The CDR3 loop is CASSDIAETEAFF. The CDR3 DNA reads as TGTGCCAGCAGTGACATTGCCGAGACTGAAGCTTTCTTT. The chain joins TRBV5-4 to TRBJ1-1; D unresolved. Trimming shortened V by 5 bases and J by 5 bases, and 13 bases separated the two germline ends. The CDR3 spans 13 residues. Per the germline V gene, CDR1 is SGHNT and CDR2 is YYREEE (reference sequence).

This clone showed up just a few times. J is TRBJ1-1 and V is TRBV7-2; D remains unclear. Germline V CDR1 and CDR2: SGHTA, FQGNSA. The CDR3 is made up of 14 amino acids. Between the trimmed V and J ends, which lost 2 bases and 5 bases, there was a span of 12 bases. The CDR3: CASSLIGSRTEAFF. Written as DNA, the CDR3 is TGTGCCAGCAGCTTAATTGGGAGTCGGACTGAAGCTTTCTTT.

The chain carries TRBV4-3 and TRBJ2-7; TRBD2 matches at 9 bases. CDR1 is LGHNA, CDR2 YSLEER, per germline. The CDR3 contains 17 residues. V trimming: 3 bases; J trimming: 2 bases; junction bases outside the gene matches: 11. The CDR3 protein is CASSHALTSGKPYEQYF. The DNA of the CDR3 is TGCGCCAGCAGCCACGCTCTGACTAGCGGCAAACCCTACGAGCAGTACTTC.

The V and J genes are TRBV7-2 and TRBJ2-3; D is perhaps TRBD1 (7 bases). The germline V gene has CDR1 SGHTA and CDR2 FQGNSA. The V and J ends lost 5 bases and 3 bases respectively, with 12 bases between them. There are 14 residues in the CDR3. CDR3 nucleotide sequence: TGTGCCAGCAGCCTCTCAGGGGGGACAGATACGCAGTATTTT. It translates to CASSLSGGTDTQYF.

The chain carries TRBV6-5 and TRBJ1-5; weak D call: TRBD1 (6 bases). Germline CDR1 and CDR2: MNHEY and SVGAGI. CDR3 length equals 13 residues. Trimming took 11 bases from V and 0 from J, leaving 11 bases between them. CDR3 sequence (DNA): TGTGCCCATGGACAGAATAGCAATCAGCCCCAGCATTTT. It translates to CAHGQNSNQPQHF.

The V call is TRBV7-9, the J call TRBJ2-1, with a tentative D call TRBD2 (5 bases). This CDR3 has 13 amino acids. V lost 10 bases, J lost 0 bases, and 10 bases lay in between. The germline V gene encodes CDR1 SEHNR and CDR2 FQNEAQ (reference sequence). The CDR3 sequence is CATGGSSYNEQFF. The CDR3 nucleotides are TGTGCCACCGGTGGGAGCTCCTACAATGAGCAGTTCTTC. The variable domain in full, with the rest retrieved from reference TRBV7-9 and TRBJ2-1, is DTGVSQNPRHKITKRGQNVTFRCDPISEHNRLYWYRQTLGQGPEFLTYFQNEAQLEKSRLLSDRFSAERPKGSFSTLEIQRTEQGDSAMYLCATGGSSYNEQFFGPGTRLTVL.

V is TRBV4-1 and J is TRBJ2-7, with 10 nucleotides matching TRBD1. The CDR3 contains 15 residues. Trimming took 1 base from V and 4 from J; bases not matched to a gene: 4. Germline loops: CDR1 MGHRA, CDR2 YSYEKL. The CDR3 DNA is TGCGCCAGCAGCCAAGTCCCGGGACAGGGGTACGAGCAGTACTTC. It yields the protein CASSQVPGQGYEQYF.

The rearrangement links TRBV2 to TRBJ1-5, with D perhaps TRBD1 (5 bases). V lost 4 bases and J 1 base, leaving 11 bases between the germline ends. This CDR3 region has 15 residues. Germline CDR1 is SNHLY and CDR2 is FYNNEI. Here the CDR3 DNA reads TGTGCCAGCAGTGTTTGGGGGGAGAGCAATCAGCCCCAGCATTTT. Translation: CASSVWGESNQPQHF.